These 21 T cell receptor beta chains originate from one sample sequenced in a study of beta chain features in type 1 diabetes. Since all of the isolated RNA was reverse transcribed, expressed TCRB transcripts were what got sequenced. Profiling relied on immunoSEQ multiplex PCR, and the TCRdb table lists in-frame clones only, not all of them. The sample records under 900,000 clones, 15% to 20% being singletons. The sequenced material came from naive CD4+ T cells from blood. These receptors came from a woman aged 18-29 years in good health.

V usage is TRBV29-1 and J usage is TRBJ2-5; the match to TRBD1 covers 10 bases. The germline V gene has CDR1 SQVTM and CDR2 ANQGSEA. The CDR3 runs to 17 residues. V trimming: 1 base; J trimming: 9 bases; junction bases outside the gene matches: 17. CDR3 loop: CSVEVRDRGEPLGAQYF. The CDR3 DNA sequence: TGCAGCGTTGAAGTGAGGGACAGGGGAGAACCCTTAGGGGCCCAGTACTTC. Complete variable domain (other parts from reference TRBV29-1 and TRBJ2-5): SAVISQKPSRDICQRGTSLTIQCQVDSQVTMMFWYRQQPGQSLTLIATANQGSEATYESGFVIDKFPISRPNLTFSTLTVSNMSPEDSSIYLCSVEVRDRGEPLGAQYFGPGTRLLVL.

The V call is TRBV11-3, the J call TRBJ2-1, with 7 bases fitting TRBD1. The CDR3 loop spans 16 amino acids. From germline, CDR1 is SGHNT and CDR2 YENEEA. V lost 5 bases to trimming and J lost 5 bases; unmatched junction nucleotides: 12. The CDR3 nucleotides are TGTGCCAGCAGCCGGGAAGGGGGCTTTCGAAACAATGAGCAGTTCTTC. It encodes CASSREGGFRNNEQFF.

The CDR3 region has the DNA TGTGCCAGCAGCTTACCCCAAGGGGTTGGCTACACCTTC. Translation: CASSLPQGVGYTF. The chain employs TRBV7-3 and TRBJ1-2; D might be TRBD1 (5 bases). Germline V gene sequence: CDR1 SGHTA, CDR2 FQGTGA. The CDR3 consists of 13 residues. Trimming took off 2 bases at V and 7 bases at J, with 11 bases between the two ends.

This chain joins TRBV19 and TRBJ2-7, with TRBD1 identical over 7 bases. The V segment lost 4 bases and the J segment 3 bases; nucleotides outside the gene matches: 3. This CDR3 has 13 residues. Germline V gives CDR1 LNHDA, CDR2 SQIVND (reference sequence). The CDR3 region has the DNA TGTGCCAGTAGTAACTCAGGGGGCTACGAGCAGTACTTC. Translated: CASSNSGGYEQYF.

The chain links TRBV14 to TRBJ1-1, with no clear D. The CDR3 is 13 residues long. Germline CDR1 reads SGHDN; CDR2 reads FVKESK. V lost 7 bases, J lost 0 bases, and 9 bases lay in between. The chain's CDR3 is CASKPYLNTEAFF. CDR3 DNA: TGTGCCAGCAAACCGTACCTGAACACTGAAGCTTTCTTT.

This rearrangement joins TRBV19 to TRBJ2-3; D perhaps matches TRBD1 (6 bases). The CDR3 is 14 residues long. The V gene lost 6 bases and the J gene lost 1 base, with 11 bases spanning the gap. The germline CDR1 and CDR2 sequences are LNHDA and SQIVND (reference sequence). CDR3 amino acids: CASSSGERTDTQYF. The CDR3 DNA reads TGTGCCAGTAGCTCAGGGGAACGCACAGATACGCAGTATTTT.

This chain uses TRBV18 with TRBJ1-1; 7 positions match TRBD1. The CDR3 contains 16 residues. Germline loops: CDR1 KGHSH, CDR2 LQKENI. V was clipped by 1 base and J by 0 bases; unmatched bases: 5. In DNA, the CDR3 is TGTGCCAGCTCACCACAAGACAGGGTCATGAACACTGAAGCTTTCTTT. This encodes CASSPQDRVMNTEAFF.

The chain joins TRBV2 to TRBJ1-2, with D unresolved. With 8 bases removed from V and 3 bases from J, the gap between germline ends came to 13 bases. Per germline, CDR1 SNHLY and CDR2 FYNNEI. The CDR3 extends over 13 amino acids. The CDR3 region is CASSPAGDYGYTF. In DNA form, the CDR3 reads TGTGCCAGCTCGCCGGCAGGAGACTATGGCTACACCTTC.

The gene calls are TRBV9 and TRBJ2-1; the D is unclear. CDR1 is SGDLS, CDR2 YYNGEE, per germline. The V gene lost 2 bases and the J gene lost 4 bases, with 13 bases spanning the gap. There are 15 residues in the CDR3. CDR3 sequence reads: CASSVHIGQYNEQFF. Here the CDR3 DNA reads TGTGCCAGCAGCGTCCATATTGGGCAGTACAATGAGCAGTTCTTC.

Only a few counts were recorded for this clone. CDR3 sequence reads: CASSFSAPSYNEQFF. The DNA of the CDR3 is TGTGCCAGCAGCTTCAGCGCCCCCTCCTACAATGAGCAGTTCTTC. This chain connects TRBV7-9 to TRBJ2-1; D uncertain. The ends were cut back, 3 bases at V and 0 bases at J, with 9 bases in the middle. The CDR3 consists of 15 residues. Germline loops: CDR1 SEHNR, CDR2 FQNEAQ (reference sequence). Drawing the rest from reference TRBV7-9 and TRBJ2-1, the complete variable domain is DTGVSQNPRHKITKRGQNVTFRCDPISEHNRLYWYRQTLGQGPEFLTYFQNEAQLEKSRLLSDRFSAERPKGSFSTLEIQRTEQGDSAMYLCASSFSAPSYNEQFFGPGTRLTVL.

The rearrangement links TRBV14 to TRBJ2-2, with 13 bases lining up with TRBD2. The CDR3 is 19 residues long. The J segment lost 5 bases and the V segment lost 2 bases, leaving 11 bases of the junction unmatched. Germline V gene data show CDR1 as SGHDN and CDR2 as FVKESK. CDR3 sequence reads: CASSQPHPTSGRETGELFF. CDR3 nucleotides: TGTGCCAGCAGCCAACCCCACCCAACTAGCGGGAGGGAAACCGGGGAGCTGTTTTTT.

This clone turned up a few times. The V and J genes are TRBV28 and TRBJ2-1; 10 positions agree with TRBD2. J gave up 7 bases and V 6 bases, and 9 bases lay outside the gene matches. CDR1 and CDR2 (germline): MDHEN, SYDVKM. The CDR3 length is 15 residues. CDR3 amino acids: CASRLAGGTFNEQFF. The DNA of the CDR3 is TGTGCCAGCAGGTTAGCGGGGGGTACGTTTAATGAGCAGTTCTTC.

This rearrangement joins TRBV5-1 to TRBJ2-3; D is undetermined. With 0 bases removed from V and 6 bases from J, the gap between germline ends came to 11 bases. The germline CDR1 and CDR2 sequences are SGHRS and YFSETQ. This CDR3 spans 14 amino acids. CDR3 sequence: CASSLGQVDDTQYF. CDR3 DNA sequence: TGCGCCAGCAGCTTGGGGCAGGTTGACGATACGCAGTATTTT.

The chain combines TRBV18 with TRBJ2-7, with a weak D call TRBD1 (7 bases). Germline lookup yields CDR1 KGHSH and CDR2 LQKENI. The germline V and J ends were trimmed by 3 bases and 6 bases, with 15 bases remaining between them. CDR3 length: 14 amino acids. The CDR3 here is CASSPDRDFGEQYF. CDR3 sequence (DNA): TGTGCCAGCTCACCTGACAGGGACTTTGGCGAGCAGTACTTC.

This clone has more than one count but fewer than ten. The chain carries TRBV6-5 and TRBJ1-5; maybe TRBD1 (5 bases). Trimming pared 5 bases from V and 5 bases from J, leaving 10 bases between. The CDR3 consists of 13 residues. CDR1 is MNHEY and CDR2 is SVGAGI in the germline V gene. The CDR3 spells CASSERGHQPQHF. The CDR3 DNA reads TGTGCCAGCAGTGAGAGGGGACATCAGCCCCAGCATTTT.

This clone showed up just a few times. V and J are TRBV14 and TRBJ2-1, with 10 bases lining up with TRBD2. J lost 4 bases, V lost 0 bases, and 15 bases had no gene match. Germline V gives CDR1 SGHDN, CDR2 FVKESK. The length of the CDR3 is 20 residues. The CDR3 DNA is TGTGCCAGCAGCCAAGATCCGCTAGCGGGAGTTAAACGTCGGTACAATGAGCAGTTCTTC. Translated, it gives CASSQDPLAGVKRRYNEQFF.

CDR3: CASSSPSGRVTYNEQFF. The CDR3 DNA reads as TGTGCCAGCAGTTCCCCGAGCGGGAGGGTCACCTACAATGAGCAGTTCTTC. The V and J genes are TRBV27 and TRBJ2-1; 10 nucleotides align to TRBD2. The CDR3 is 17 residues long. Trimming took 4 bases from V and 2 from J; bases not matched to a gene: 8. Germline CDR1 reads MNHEY; CDR2 reads SMNVEV (reference sequence).

V is TRBV10-3 and J is TRBJ2-3; D gene ambiguous. The germline CDR1 and CDR2 sequences are ENHRY and SYGVKD. V was cut by 10 bases and J by 0 bases, with 14 bases left in between. CDR3 length equals 14 residues. The DNA of the CDR3 is TGTGCCACCAATCGACTGGGAAGCACAGATACGCAGTATTTT. Protein: CATNRLGSTDTQYF.

This clone was seen only a few times. This chain connects TRBV10-3 to TRBJ2-1; tentatively, D is TRBD2 (6 bases). From germline, CDR1 is ENHRY and CDR2 SYGVKD. V was trimmed by 10 bases and J by 3 bases, leaving 25 bases between them. CDR3 length: 17 amino acids. In DNA form, the CDR3 reads TGTGCCACCACTCGCGGGAACGAAAGAAGAATCTACAATGAGCAGTTCTTC. Amino acid sequence: CATTRGNERRIYNEQFF.

The J gene is TRBJ2-5, the V gene TRBV7-8; 7 bases match TRBD1. V was pared by 5 bases and J by 12 bases, with 9 bases of the junction left unmatched. The CDR3 sequence is 12 residues long. Germline values: CDR1 SGHVS, CDR2 FQNEAQ. This chain's CDR3 is CASSLYRGLKYF. As DNA, the CDR3 is TGTGCCAGCAGCCTCTACAGGGGTTTAAAGTACTTC.

This clone has just a few counts. The chain links TRBV28 to TRBJ2-7; D not resolved. The CDR3 is made up of 13 amino acids. Germline lookup yields CDR1 MDHEN and CDR2 SYDVKM. The V gene lost 6 bases and the J gene lost 5 bases, with 14 bases spanning the gap. The CDR3 protein is CASRPPSPNEQYF. The CDR3 DNA reads TGTGCCAGCAGGCCGCCTAGTCCCAACGAGCAGTACTTC. Full variable domain (outside the CDR3, taken from reference TRBV28 and TRBJ2-7): DVKVTQSSRYLVKRTGEKVFLECVQDMDHENMFWYRQDPGLGLRLIYFSYDVKMKEKGDIPEGYSVSREKKERFSLILESASTNQTSMYLCASRPPSPNEQYFGPGTRLTVT.